This T cell receptor (beta chain) derives from a study of CD8+ T cells in alopecia areata. V lost 0 bases, J lost 6 bases, and 12 bases lay in between. Germline assignment: CDR1 SGDLS and CDR2 YYNGEE. The CDR3 has 15 residues. Specified treatment: oral pan-JAK inhibitor, 5-10 mg twice daily. Study-level findings and limits: For lesional scalp, especially alopecia totalis/universalis, clonality was higher than in normal scalp. Given one nonresponder, whether baseline CD8+ expansion relates to response remains uncertain.

To note about this clone: No antigen is known for it.

After isolation, RNA underwent reverse transcription to generate cDNA as the sequencing template. Data came from immunoSEQ multiplex PCR; TCRdb stores just in-frame clones and leaves some out. The sample yields 120,000 or so clones, 61% seen once. V usage is TRBV9 and J usage is TRBJ1-4; possible D gene TRBD1, 6 bases. Sequenced here: CD4+ T cells sorted from blood, sampled at week 4, from a patient treated with tofacitinib. The sequence was obtained from a human donor with alopecia areata. The CDR3 here is CASSVVGGAHEKLFF. The CDR3 DNA reads as TGTGCCAGCAGCGTAGTAGGGGGGGCGCATGAAAAACTGTTTTTT.